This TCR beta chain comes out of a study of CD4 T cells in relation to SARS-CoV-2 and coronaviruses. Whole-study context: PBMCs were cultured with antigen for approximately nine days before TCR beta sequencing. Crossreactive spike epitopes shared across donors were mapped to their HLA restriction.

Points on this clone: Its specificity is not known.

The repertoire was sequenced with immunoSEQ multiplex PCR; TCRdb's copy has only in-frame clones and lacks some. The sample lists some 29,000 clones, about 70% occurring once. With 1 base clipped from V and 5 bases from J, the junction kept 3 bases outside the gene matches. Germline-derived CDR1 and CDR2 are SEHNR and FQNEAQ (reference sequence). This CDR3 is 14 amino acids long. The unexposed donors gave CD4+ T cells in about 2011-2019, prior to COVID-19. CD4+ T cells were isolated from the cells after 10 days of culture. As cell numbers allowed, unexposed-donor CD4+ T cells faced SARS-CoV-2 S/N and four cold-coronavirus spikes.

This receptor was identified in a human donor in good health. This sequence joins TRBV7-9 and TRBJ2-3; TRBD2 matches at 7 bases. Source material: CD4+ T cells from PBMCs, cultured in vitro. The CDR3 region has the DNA TGTGCCAGCAGCTTAGGGATAGCGGGAGATACGCAGTATTTT. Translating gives CASSLGIAGDTQYF.